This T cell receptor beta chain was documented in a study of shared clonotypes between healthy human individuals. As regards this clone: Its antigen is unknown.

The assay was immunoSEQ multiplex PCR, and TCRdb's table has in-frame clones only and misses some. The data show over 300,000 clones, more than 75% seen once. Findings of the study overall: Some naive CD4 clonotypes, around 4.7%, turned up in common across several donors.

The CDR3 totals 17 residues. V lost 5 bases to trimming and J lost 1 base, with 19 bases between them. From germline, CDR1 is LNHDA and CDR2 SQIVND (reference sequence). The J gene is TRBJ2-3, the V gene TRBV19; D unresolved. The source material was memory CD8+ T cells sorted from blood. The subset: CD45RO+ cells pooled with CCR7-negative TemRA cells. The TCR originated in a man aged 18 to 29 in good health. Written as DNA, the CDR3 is TGTGCCAGTAGTGCCCCAGACGAGTCCCCACGCACAGATACGCAGTATTTT. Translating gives CASSAPDESPRTDTQYF.